Each of the 13 T cell receptor beta chains below was sequenced from the same sample in a study of cytomegalovirus exposure and HLA in healthy donors (dated by TCRdb to between 2016 and 2019). The library relied on the immunoSEQ multiplex PCR assay. For the multiplex PCR, a mixture combining 60 forward primers for TCR Vbeta segments and 13 reverse primers for TCR Jbeta segments was used. TCRdb took this table from immuneACCESS and kept in-frame rearrangements with V and J called. Such tables lack part of the clones; where checked against another copy, unresolved V genes explain under half of the gap, and the rest is unexplained. The sample table holds roughly 180,000 clones, of which over 70% were seen once. The ten largest clones add up to approximately 1.2% of the sample. Sample: PBMCs. Source of these receptors: a boy aged 2-15 years in good health and CMV-seronegative.

V gene TRBV29-1 combines with J gene TRBJ1-4; TRBD1 is a possible D gene (6 bases). Trimming pared 5 bases from V and 4 bases from J, leaving 14 bases between. Germline assignment: CDR1 SQVTM and CDR2 ANQGSEA. CDR3 length: 14 residues. The chain's CDR3 is CSVSTGSNNEKLFF. In nucleotides, the CDR3 is TGCAGCGTTTCTACAGGGTCGAATAATGAAAAACTGTTTTTT. The full variable domain, in which reference TRBV29-1 and TRBJ1-4 provide the parts outside the CDR3, is SAVISQKPSRDICQRGTSLTIQCQVDSQVTMMFWYRQQPGQSLTLIATANQGSEATYESGFVIDKFPISRPNLTFSTLTVSNMSPEDSSIYLCSVSTGSNNEKLFFGSGTQLSVL.

The chain carries TRBV10-3 and TRBJ1-1, with D maybe TRBD1 (6 bases). V was clipped by 0 bases and J by 6 bases, with 11 bases between them. The CDR3 runs to 14 residues. Germline V lookup: CDR1 ENHRY, CDR2 SYGVKD. The CDR3 sequence is CAISESQGRAEAFF. In nucleotides, the CDR3 is TGTGCCATCAGTGAGTCACAGGGTAGGGCTGAAGCTTTCTTT.

The chain is built from TRBV5-1 and TRBJ1-5; no clear D gene. Per the germline V gene, CDR1 is SGHRS and CDR2 is YFSETQ. The CDR3 runs 14 residues. Deletions cut 4 bases from V and 4 bases from J, with 12 bases between. The CDR3 loop reads CASSPDGINQPQHF. The DNA for the CDR3 is TGCGCCAGCAGCCCGGACGGGATTAATCAGCCCCAGCATTTT. The full variable domain, completed using reference TRBV5-1 and TRBJ1-5, is KAGVTQTPRYLIKTRGQQVTLSCSPISGHRSVSWYQQTPGQGLQFLFEYFSETQRNKGNFPGRFSGRQFSNSRSEMNVSTLELGDSALYLCASSPDGINQPQHFGDGTRLSIL.

The J gene is TRBJ1-3, the V gene TRBV5-5; D call uncertain. The CDR3 is 15 amino acids. Germline V gene sequence: CDR1 SGHKS, CDR2 YYEKEE (reference sequence). V lost 0 bases and J lost 5, with 12 bases in between. For the CDR3, the DNA is TGTGCCAGCAGCTTGGCACAGTCATTAAGAAACACCATATATTTT. Its translation: CASSLAQSLRNTIYF.

CDR3 sequence (DNA): TGTGCCTGGAGCGTACCAATTGGGGGCAGCGAAAAACTGTTTTTT. Translated, it gives CAWSVPIGGSEKLFF. The rearrangement links TRBV30 to TRBJ1-4; D is perhaps TRBD1 (6 bases). Germline CDR1 reads GTSNPN; CDR2 reads SVGIG (reference sequence). V lost 3 bases, J lost 8 bases, and 19 bases lay in between. The CDR3 runs to 15 residues. Together with reference TRBV30 and TRBJ1-4, the CDR3 gives the full variable domain: SQTIHQWPATLVQPVGSPLSLECTVEGTSNPNLYWYRQAAGRGLQLLFYSVGIGQISSEVPQNLSASRPQDRQFILSSKKLLLSDSGFYLCAWSVPIGGSEKLFFGSGTQLSVL.

The chain uses TRBV30 and TRBJ1-6; maybe TRBD1 (6 bases). Germline assignment: CDR1 GTSNPN and CDR2 SVGIG (reference sequence). This CDR3 has 14 residues. V gave up 2 bases and J gave up 6 bases, with 11 bases separating them. The CDR3 is CAWSRGAGNSPLHF. In nucleotides, the CDR3 is TGTGCCTGGAGTCGGGGGGCTGGTAATTCACCCCTCCACTTT.

V gene TRBV19 combines with J gene TRBJ2-2; TRBD2 agrees at 8 bases. CDR1 LNHDA and CDR2 SQIVND come from the germline V gene (reference sequence). This CDR3 is 15 amino acids long. Trimming took 6 bases from V and 4 from J; bases not matched to a gene: 7. The CDR3 sequence is CASSRTSGPTGELFF. In nucleotides, the CDR3 is TGTGCCAGTAGCCGCACTAGCGGTCCCACCGGGGAGCTGTTTTTT.

The V gene is TRBV2, the J gene TRBJ2-1, with 13 nucleotides matching TRBD2. Germline V lookup: CDR1 SNHLY, CDR2 FYNNEI. This CDR3 region has 16 residues. The junction had 8 bases not matched to a gene; V was cut back by 5 bases and J by 7 bases. The DNA for the CDR3 is TGTGCCAGCAGTAATATACTAGCGGGGGGGCGGAATGAGCAGTTCTTC. Translation gives CASSNILAGGRNEQFF.

This sequence joins TRBV19 and TRBJ1-4, with 7 bases identical to TRBD1. The CDR3 contains 14 residues. From germline, CDR1 is LNHDA and CDR2 SQIVND (reference sequence). The junction had 10 bases not matched to a gene; V was cut back by 9 bases and J by 6 bases. The CDR3 here is CASLDSQGDEKLFF. In DNA form, the CDR3 reads TGTGCCAGCCTGGATTCCCAGGGGGATGAAAAACTGTTTTTT.

The chain is built from TRBV9 and TRBJ2-1; TRBD1 is a possible D gene (5 bases). This CDR3 is built from 12 residues. The germline gives CDR1 SGDLS, CDR2 YYNGEE. V was cut by 0 bases and J by 9 bases, with 7 bases left in between. CDR3 sequence: CASSVGRGEQFF. The CDR3 coding sequence is TGTGCCAGCAGCGTAGGAAGGGGTGAGCAGTTCTTC. Supplemented by reference TRBV9 and TRBJ2-1, the full variable domain reads DSGVTQTPKHLITATGQRVTLRCSPRSGDLSVYWYQQSLDQGLQFLIQYYNGEERAKGNILERFSAQQFPDLHSELNLSSLELGDSALYFCASSVGRGEQFFGPGTRLTVL.

This clone has only a few counts. This chain uses TRBV12-5 with TRBJ2-5, with 10 bases aligning to TRBD2. The V gene end was trimmed by 7 bases and the J gene end by 2 bases; junction bases not matched to a gene: 7. CDR3 length: 15 amino acids. Looked up from germline, CDR1 is LGHNT and CDR2 is FRNRAP. CDR3 amino acids: CASAPGLARQETQYF. The CDR3 bases are TGTGCTAGTGCCCCGGGACTAGCGAGGCAAGAGACCCAGTACTTC. Using reference TRBV12-5 and TRBJ2-5 for the parts outside the CDR3, the full variable domain is DARVTQTPRHKVTEMGQEVTMRCQPILGHNTVFWYRQTMMQGLELLAYFRNRAPLDDSGMPKDRFSAEMPDATLATLKIQPSEPRDSAVYFCASAPGLARQETQYFGPGTRLLVL.

The CDR3 region is CASSKNRGSQETQYF. In DNA form, the CDR3 reads TGTGCCAGCAGTAAGAACAGGGGCTCTCAAGAGACCCAGTACTTC. The V and J genes are TRBV6-1 and TRBJ2-5, with 7 nucleotides matching TRBD1. Germline assignment: CDR1 MNHNS and CDR2 SASEGT. The junction had 8 bases not matched to a gene; V was cut back by 5 bases and J by 2 bases. CDR3 length: 15 residues.

This clone is a singleton in its sample. This chain connects TRBV7-8 to TRBJ2-7; TRBD2 aligns across 12 bases. The CDR3 spans 15 residues. In germline, CDR1 is SGHVS, CDR2 FQNEAQ. The CDR3 DNA reads as TGTGCCAGCAGCTCGGGAGGACTAGCGGGGATGCCGTCGATCGTC. It is translated as CASSSGGLAGMPSIV.